Listed here are 2 T cell receptor beta chains from one sample, sequenced in a study of OX40 agonist ivuxolimab in advanced cancers. TCRdb's copy holds only in-frame clones and misses some; the assay was immunoSEQ multiplex PCR. The sample holds about 25,000 clones, approximately 80% seen once. The sample in question was CD4+ or CD8+ T cells sorted from blood, obtained in a trial of the OX40 agonist ivuxolimab. These receptors originate from an adult with an advanced solid tumor such as melanoma, head and neck, liver or kidney cancer.

The chain employs TRBV10-3 and TRBJ2-7; TRBD2 matches 9 bases. The CDR3 sequence is 17 residues long. CDR1 and CDR2 (germline): ENHRY, SYGVKD. J lost 2 bases, V lost 0 bases, and 8 bases had no gene match. The CDR3 protein is CAISESHSGSFPYEQYF. The CDR3 nucleotides read TGTGCCATCAGTGAGTCGCATAGCGGGAGTTTTCCCTACGAGCAGTACTTC.

The V and J genes are TRBV11-2 and TRBJ2-1; unclear D gene. This CDR3 is built from 17 residues. The V and J ends lost 0 bases and 0 bases respectively, with 12 bases between them. Per the germline V gene, CDR1 is SGHAT and CDR2 is FQNNGV. CDR3 DNA sequence: TGTGCCAGCAGCTTAGATCGGCCCTCGGGCTCCTACAATGAGCAGTTCTTC. This translates into CASSLDRPSGSYNEQFF.